This T cell receptor beta chain was recovered during a study of human T cells and chemical hapten exposure (dated by TCRdb to the early 2020s). With respect to the entire study: For sensitization, 2% DPC in acetone was applied to a roughly 2 cm by roughly 2 cm area of upper inner arm skin. Weekly therapeutic DPC doses were additionally applied to the scalp of patients throughout the approximately 25-week study period. Patch testing was performed on the upper back with Finn chambers containing 0.01% DPC, and the patch tests were scored after 6 days according to International Contact Dermatitis Research Group standards. Alopecia areata with under or over 50% scalp involvement, alopecia totalis and alopecia universalis were represented in the patient cohort, which was mostly female. Libraries were pooled for sequencing, and per-sample TCR yields varied mainly because of small differences in library volumes within the pool. The study tracked peripheral blood TCR repertoire changes in vivo during primary and secondary sensitization to the hapten diphenylcyclopropenone (DPC) in alopecia patients. Blood samples were taken from patients before sensitization (week 0) and then at 2, 6 and about 24 weeks after DPC sensitization. Twenty-nine alopecia patients provided blood for TCR sequencing at one to four time points (pre-sensitization, 2, 6 and 24 weeks).

What the work shows at the level of the full study, not this receptor alone: Patch test score was positively correlated with the number of PT1 expanded TCRs, with significance at thresholds 8, 16 and 32 but not at 4. DPC sensitization did not change the number of TCRs with a frequency above 1 in 1000, and there was no evidence of changes in global repertoire structure. Compared with pre-sensitization or healthy control sets, expanded TCRs formed significantly more large CDR3 similarity clusters, which is consistent with antigen-driven responses. Repeated subsampling changed both the strength of the expansion versus patch-test correlation and the threshold at which the correlation became significant. Because all patients had alopecia, a presumed autoimmune disease, the immune response of the patients might differ from that of healthy individuals.

Trimming removed 6 bases from V and 2 bases from J, leaving 10 bases between the germline ends. Taken from cysteine to phenylalanine, the CDR3 has 14 residues. The sequence is cut down to CDR3 DNA, 42 bases in frame from base 1. CDR1 and CDR2 (MNHEY, SVGAGI) derive from the germline V gene. The sample's time point label, in plain terms: patch test 3, about 24 weeks after DPC sensitization. The treatment or condition label for this specimen denotes: therapeutic diphenylcyclopropenone sensitization with weekly scalp DPC. At every patch-test visit, the blood draw took place before the patch test was put on. Patients were considered eligible if aged 18 to 70, diagnosed with alopecia and deemed suitable for DPC therapy, and patients were excluded if pregnant. Unfractionated whole blood was collected in Tempus Blood RNA tubes, and total RNA was extracted from that blood. Concerning this clonotype: What this receptor recognizes is not known. Base-call qualities are not available, and no considerably larger clone is one nucleotide away.

The protocol used for the library was RACE. Sequencing instrument: NextSeq 500. Library preparation attached unique molecular identifiers to individual cDNA molecules for quantitative, reproducible TCR counting. Each blood RNA sample was used to sequence both TCR alpha and TCR beta chains. The original pipeline was this. The median number of TCRs per sample was roughly 94,000, ranging from about 20,000 to 690,600. The Decombinator software suite was used to annotate V, J and CDR3 in the TCR reads. For PS versus PT1 abundance plots, all samples were subsampled to the same number of TCRs (28,000). Expanded TCRs were defined as absent before sensitization and observed at least eight times at the 2-week time point. In TCRdb, the public reads were trimmed at Q25 with fastp and aligned with MiXCR, with productive beta chains retained. Here each entry gathers all rows of one CDR3 protein and keeps the most common genes and DNA. The V and J calls come from TCRdb's annotation, not from the publication. Counted in this sample were roughly 150,000 distinct CDR3 sequences; roughly 26% of them appeared once. Around 2.3% of the sample is taken by the ten largest.

Sample: whole blood, taken in connection with sensitization to the hapten diphenylcyclopropenone (DPC). The chain is made from TRBV6-5 and TRBJ1-4, with the D gene call left open. This clonotype originated in a woman under 30 with alopecia areata. Some clones in this sample may be carry-over from other donors' samples. The encoded CDR3 is CASSSRRTNEKLFF. The DNA reads as follows: TGTGCCAGCAGCTCGAGGAGGACTAATGAAAAACTGTTTTTT.